The subject of this entry is one TCR beta chain. This sample was taken from a study of early T cells in non-severe SARS-CoV-2 infection. Study at large: RNA in bulk from unsorted whole blood was sequenced, and chains were unpaired.

Individual cDNA molecules received unique molecular identifiers during library preparation. TCRdb redid the calling of the 5' RACE reads with MiXCR, one entry per CDR3 protein. Among about 52,000 distinct CDR3 sequences listed, approximately 9.9% were seen once. The germline V gene has CDR1 SGHRS and CDR2 YFSETQ. The CDR3 runs to 12 residues. The V and J ends lost 1 base and 4 bases respectively, with 5 bases between them. This chain connects TRBV5-1 to TRBJ1-1; D not resolved. The source material was whole blood. This clonotype was sampled from an adult who was a healthcare worker with PCR-confirmed SARS-CoV-2 infection or an uninfected control (not recorded which). CDR3 loop: CASSLRGTEAFF. The DNA of the CDR3 is TGCGCCAGCAGCTTGAGAGGCACTGAAGCTTTCTTT. The full variable domain, its missing parts supplied by reference TRBV5-1 and TRBJ1-1, is KAGVTQTPRYLIKTRGQQVTLSCSPISGHRSVSWYQQTPGQGLQFLFEYFSETQRNKGNFPGRFSGRQFSNSRSEMNVSTLELGDSALYLCASSLRGTEAFFGQGTRLTVV.